A selection of T cell receptor beta chains follows, all from one sample in a study of response to subunit inactivated influenza vaccine. MiXCR, run by TCRdb on the RT-PCR reads, gives a single entry per CDR3 protein. The data contain 500,000 to 600,000 distinct CDR3 sequences, around 13% of them singletons. Source: PBMCs from blood, taken roughly 13 days after vaccination. The source of these receptors is a man aged 45-65 years who received an inactivated influenza vaccine. CDR3s include the opening cysteine and the closing phenylalanine or tryptophan. The order of the fields is D gene, clone size, J gene, V gene, CDR3 DNA, CDR3 protein. The D gene is left open where the match is weak. Rows give clone size only sometimes, using once, few, many, or a class for an expanded clone.

NA,many,TRBJ2-1,TRBV28,TGTGCCAGCAGTTTATGGGGTTTCTCCTACAATGAGCAGTTCTTC,CASSLWGFSYNEQFF
NA,NA,TRBJ1-1,TRBV19,TGTGCCAGTACAAACGCTCGCCGGGACACTGAAGCTTTCTTT,CASTNARRDTEAFF
TRBD2,once,TRBJ2-1,TRBV6-2/TRBV6-3,TGTGCCAGCAAAGAAAGCGGGGGGACTAGTGAGCAGTTCTTC,CASKESGGTSEQFF
TRBD2,few,TRBJ2-3,TRBV5-5,TGTGCCAGCAGCCATGTCCGGACTAGCCCTACAGATACGCAGTATTTT,CASSHVRTSPTDTQYF
NA,many,TRBJ1-5,TRBV25-1,TGTGCCAGCAGTACAACAGGGAGCAATCAGCCCCAGCATTTT,CASSTTGSNQPQHF
NA,few,TRBJ1-1,TRBV2,TGTGCCAGCAGTGAATACCCCGCGGAAGCTTTCTTT,CASSEYPAEAFF
TRBD2,NA,TRBJ2-7,TRBV28,TGTGCCAGCAGTCCAAGACTAGCGGGGACCCTACCGCAGTACTTC,CASSPRLAGTLPQYF
NA,NA,TRBJ2-1,TRBV6-2/TRBV6-3,TGTGCCAGCAGTTACTCGGATCTGCGGGCTTACAATGAGCAGTTCTTC,CASSYSDLRAYNEQFF
NA,NA,TRBJ2-5,TRBV11-2,TGTGCCAGCAGCTTCTCGTACGTCCAAGAGACCCAGTACTTC,CASSFSYVQETQYF
NA,few,TRBJ2-7,TRBV7-2,TGTGCCAGCAGCCGTTTTCAGGACGAGCAGTACTTC,CASSRFQDEQYF
TRBD2,NA,TRBJ2-1,TRBV6-6,TGTGCCAGCAGTAACCCGGGAGGTGAGCAGTTCTTC,CASSNPGGEQFF
NA,NA,TRBJ1-5,TRBV10-3,TGTGCCATCAGTGATTCCTATCAGCCCCAGCATTTT,CAISDSYQPQHF
NA,NA,TRBJ2-5,TRBV7-2,TGTGCCAGCAGCTTCCAGGGCGGGATGCGAGAGACCCAGTACTTC,CASSFQGGMRETQYF
NA,NA,TRBJ2-7,TRBV28,TGTGCCAGCAGTCGCGCCACAGACTACGAGCAGTACTTC,CASSRATDYEQYF
TRBD1,few,TRBJ2-7,TRBV2,TGTGCCAGCAGCGGGACAGGGCGGAACGAGCAGTACTTC,CASSGTGRNEQYF
NA,NA,TRBJ1-2,TRBV11-1,TGTGCCAGCAGCTTGATGGGTAACTATGGCTACACCTTC,CASSLMGNYGYTF
TRBD2,few,TRBJ2-7,TRBV19,TGTGCCAGTGCGGCCCCGGGGGGGGGTCGGTACGAGCAGTACTTC,CASAAPGGGRYEQYF
TRBD1,NA,TRBJ2-7,TRBV28,TGTGCCAGCAGTTTATACACAGGGGGCCTTACCTACGAGCAGTACTTC,CASSLYTGGLTYEQYF
TRBD2,NA,TRBJ2-5,TRBV7-8,TGTGCCAGCAGCTTGCCCACTCCGGGACTAGCGGGTGATGGTCAAGAGACCCAGTACTTC,CASSLPTPGLAGDGQETQYF
NA,few,TRBJ1-1,TRBV7-9,TGTGCCAGACTCGGGATGAACACTGAAGCTTTCTTT,CARLGMNTEAFF
TRBD2,few,TRBJ2-1,TRBV28,TGTGCCAGCAGTTCCCCGGGACTAGCGGGAGAAGGATCCTACAATGAGCAGTTCTTC,CASSSPGLAGEGSYNEQFF
TRBD1,many,TRBJ2-4,TRBV12-3/TRBV12-4,TGTGCCAGCAGGCCGGGACAGGCCAACATTCAGTACTTC,CASRPGQANIQYF
NA,NA,TRBJ2-3,TRBV7-8,TGTGCCAGCAGCTTAGCCCTGGGGCCTGGGACAGATACGCAGTATTTT,CASSLALGPGTDTQYF
NA,few,TRBJ2-1,TRBV7-2,TGTGCCAGCAGCCCAGGTGGCAGGCTCAATGAGCAGTTCTTC,CASSPGGRLNEQFF
NA,many,TRBJ1-6,TRBV12-3/TRBV12-4,TGTGCCAGCAGTTTAGGGGGGCTAGCGCCCCTCCACTTT,CASSLGGLAPLHF
NA,few,TRBJ2-1,TRBV6-1,TGTGCCACCAGGCAGGAGGGGGCTGTTAATGAGCAGTTCTTC,CATRQEGAVNEQFF
TRBD2,once,TRBJ2-5,TRBV6-1,TGTGCCAGCAGTGGACTAGCGGGGGGGGGTAAAGAGACCCAGTACTTC,CASSGLAGGGKETQYF
NA,many,TRBJ2-5,TRBV5-1,TGCGCCAGCAGTACCAAAGGATCCCAGGAGACCCAGTACTTC,CASSTKGSQETQYF
NA,few,TRBJ2-6,TRBV7-2,TGTGCCAGCAGCTTAGGCGCCCTTTGGGGAGCTGGGGCCAACGTCCTGACTTTC,CASSLGALWGAGANVLTF
NA,few,TRBJ2-7,TRBV20-1,TGCAGTGCTAAACAGCCTTCATTATACGAGCAGTACTTC,CSAKQPSLYEQYF
TRBD1,few,TRBJ1-1,TRBV6-1,TGTGCCAGCACCCAGGGACAGGCGAACACTGAAGCTTTCTTT,CASTQGQANTEAFF
NA,NA,TRBJ1-4,TRBV4-3,TGCGCCAGCAGCCAGGAGACGGTCGGGGGGAATCTTAATGAAAAACTGTTTTTT,CASSQETVGGNLNEKLFF
NA,few,TRBJ1-2,TRBV24-1,TGTGCCACCAGTGATTCGGGCAGCCCTAACTATGGCTACACCTTC,CATSDSGSPNYGYTF
NA,NA,TRBJ2-7,TRBV7-8,TGTGCCAGCAGCTTATGGCAGGCCCCTTCCTACGAGCAGTACTTC,CASSLWQAPSYEQYF
NA,NA,TRBJ1-6,TRBV11-2,TGTGCCAGCAGCACCAAGTATAATTCACCCCTCCACTTT,CASSTKYNSPLHF
TRBD1,few,TRBJ1-1,TRBV4-1,TGCGCCAGCAGCCAAGATGACAGGGGAGGAACTGAAGCTTTCTTT,CASSQDDRGGTEAFF
TRBD1,NA,TRBJ2-7,TRBV20-1,TGCAGTGCTGAACCGGGACAGGGGGCCTACGAGCAGTACTTC,CSAEPGQGAYEQYF
NA,few,TRBJ2-4,TRBV5-1,TGCGCCAGCAGCTTACAGGGTTTCCAAAACATTCAGTACTTC,CASSLQGFQNIQYF
TRBD1,NA,TRBJ1-5,TRBV20-1,TGCAGTGCCTCTCGGACAGGGGGGCTTATCGGCAATCAGCCCCAGCATTTT,CSASRTGGLIGNQPQHF
TRBD1,NA,TRBJ1-6,TRBV7-6,TGTGCCAGCCCCCGGGACAGGGATTTTACGGGTAATTCACCCCTCCACTTT,CASPRDRDFTGNSPLHF
TRBD1,many,TRBJ2-1,TRBV5-5,TGTGCCAGCAGCCAAACGCCAGGGGGTCTCTATGAGCAGTTCTTC,CASSQTPGGLYEQFF
TRBD2,NA,TRBJ2-1,TRBV7-6,TGTGCCAGCAGCTTGAGGCTAGCGGGGTCCTACAATGAGCAGTTCTTC,CASSLRLAGSYNEQFF
TRBD2,NA,TRBJ2-3,TRBV6-5,TGTGCCAGCAGTTACATTACGGGAGGGCGAGGAGATACGCAGTATTTT,CASSYITGGRGDTQYF
NA,NA,TRBJ1-6,TRBV5-1,TGCGCCAGCAGCTGGACCGGAGGCTCCTATAATTCACCCCTCCACTTT,CASSWTGGSYNSPLHF
TRBD1,NA,TRBJ1-4,TRBV2,TGTGCCGGCAGACGACAGGGGGGACTCGGAGAAAAACTGTTTTTT,CAGRRQGGLGEKLFF
NA,NA,TRBJ2-7,TRBV15,TGTGCCACCAGCAGGATTACCCTGCCAGCGCGATCCTACGAGCAGTACTTC,CATSRITLPARSYEQYF
TRBD1,NA,TRBJ1-6,TRBV5-1,TGCGCCAGCAGCCTCCGGGACAGGGATTCACCCCTCCACTTT,CASSLRDRDSPLHF
TRBD2,NA,TRBJ2-1,TRBV6-5,TGTGCCAGCAGTTACTCTAGCGGGAGGGCTAATAATGAGCAGTTCTTC,CASSYSSGRANNEQFF
TRBD1,few,TRBJ1-5,TRBV30,TGTGCCTGGACGACAGGGCTTAATCAGCCCCAGCATTTT,CAWTTGLNQPQHF
TRBD1,many,TRBJ2-5,TRBV6-2/TRBV6-3,TGTGCCAGCAGTTACTTACAGGGGGTTTTGGAAGAGACCCAGTACTTC,CASSYLQGVLEETQYF
NA,few,TRBJ2-5,TRBV3-1,TGTGCCAGCAGCCAAAGCATGGCTGGTATTCAAGAGACCCAGTACTTC,CASSQSMAGIQETQYF
NA,few,TRBJ2-7,TRBV6-2/TRBV6-3,TGTGCCAGCAGTTACGCTCTGCCAGTCTACTACGAGCAGTACTTC,CASSYALPVYYEQYF
NA,few,TRBJ1-6,TRBV5-1,TGCGCCAGCAGCTTGGCCGCGGCCTCGAAGGGATCACCCCTCCACTTT,CASSLAAASKGSPLHF
NA,few,TRBJ2-6,TRBV12-3/TRBV12-4,TGTGCCAGCAGTTTTTCCCTTGCAGCCAACTCTGGGGCCAACGTCCTGACTTTC,CASSFSLAANSGANVLTF
NA,NA,TRBJ1-2,TRBV3-1,TGTGCCAGCAGCCAAGAGACAGAGGGTTTCCCCTATGGCTACACCTTC,CASSQETEGFPYGYTF
NA,NA,TRBJ2-2,TRBV24-1,TGTGCCACCAGTGACAGACACCGGGAGCTGTTTTTT,CATSDRHRELFF
NA,NA,TRBJ1-6,TRBV20-1,TGCAGTGCCGAGGGCGGGGAAAATAATTCACCCCTCCACTTT,CSAEGGENNSPLHF
TRBD1,many,TRBJ1-2,TRBV24-1,TGTGCCACCAGTGATTCTTACGGCGGGACAGGAGATCTCTACTATGGCTACACCTTC,CATSDSYGGTGDLYYGYTF
NA,few,TRBJ1-5,TRBV2,TGTGCCAGCAGGGGGACACTTTATTATAGCAATCAGCCCCAGCATTTT,CASRGTLYYSNQPQHF